The T cell receptor (beta chain) described here comes from a study of blood T cell repertoires in COVID-19 (dated by TCRdb to 2018 to 2020). Notes on the research overall: Collaborator samples came from the United States, Italy and Spain and covered acute and convalescent phases of COVID-19. Samples came from the ongoing ImmuneRACE study (first 160 participants) plus 1,254 subjects from 6 global collaborators. The material from the prospective study consisted of cDNA or gDNA derived from T cells, B-cell-depleted T cells, or PBMCs. The repertoires were made available in a free public database intended to serve as a resource for research on the immune response to SARS-CoV-2. The dataset comprised deeply sampled blood TCRbeta repertoires from subjects exposed to, actively infected with, or recovered from COVID-19. A de-identified subject ID, COVID-19 status, age in years and sex were almost always included in the sample metadata. Where available, HLA class I and class II types were obtained from metadata supplied by the sample provider rather than from assay-based typing.

Note on this clone: The antigen this receptor binds is unknown. Per-base qualities were not stored, and no clone one base away is much larger.

CDR1 and CDR2 are drawn from the germline V gene: SGDLS, YYNGEE. The CDR3 runs 17 amino acids, cysteine and phenylalanine included. Kept here is only the CDR3 DNA, which spans 51 bases and is read in frame from base 1. From V the trimming removes 0 bases and from J it removes 0 bases, while the gene matches leave 6 bases of the junction unaccounted for. The immunoSEQ Assay, a bias-controlled multiplex PCR, was used to amplify TCRbeta CDR3 regions from genomic DNA. The study's processing was this. Nucleated cell counts per sample were estimated from amplification of reference gene primers within the assay. To quantify the absolute abundance of each unique TCRbeta CDR3 rearrangement, sequence reads were collapsed and filtered. For each sample, productive Simpson clonality was calculated by taking the square root of Simpson's diversity index across productive rearrangements. What TCRdb holds here is the immuneACCESS table cut down to in-frame rearrangements. Part of the clones is not present; checked against another copy, under half of the missing clones reflect an unresolved V gene, and the others are unexplained. That table supplies the V and J calls and clone size; D and trimming were determined from the DNA. Present in this sample are approximately 350,000 clones, around 87% of which were seen just once. The top ten hold more than 0.8% of the sample.

Study-wide conclusions, independent of this receptor: How much clinical and demographic metadata was included differed by source and by participant, and the metadata was provided uncurated.

Participants in the prospective study were aged roughly 18 to 100 years, lived in over 20 United States geographic areas, and enrolled through a virtual design. In the prospective study, cohorts were assigned on the basis of participant-reported clinical history obtained from a screening survey and a study questionnaire. ImmuneRACE Cohort 3 recovered participants were defined by two consecutive negative NP/OP PCR tests, healthcare professional clearance, or symptom resolution. In the prospective study, whole blood, serum and a nasopharyngeal or oropharyngeal swab were collected from each participant by mobile phlebotomists. Prospective study participants could optionally give additional blood draws and questionnaires over a roughly two-month period. Blood samples from the prospective study were shipped frozen or at room temperature prior to DNA extraction.

The chain is encoded by TRBV9 joined to TRBJ2-1; 7 central bases correspond to TRBD1. The sequence derives from a man younger than 35 who had recovered from COVID-19. Sequences were obtained from PBMCs or T cells enriched from blood (not recorded which). The DNA is TGTGCCAGCAGCGTAGCGGGACAGATATACTCCTACAATGAGCAGTTCTTC. Its product reads: CASSVAGQIYSYNEQFF.